This T cell receptor (beta chain) came from a study of blood T cell repertoires in COVID-19. Turning to the study itself: PBMCs, B-cell-depleted T cells, or T cells provided the cDNA or gDNA that made up the material.

The data were produced by immunoSEQ multiplex PCR, yet TCRdb's version contains in-frame clones alone and is incomplete. The data contain some 150,000 clones, around nine tenths of them seen just once; the ten biggest clones take up 8% to 9%. CDR1 is LGHDT and CDR2 is YNNKEL in the germline V gene (reference sequence). CDR3 length: 15 residues. Trimming took off 1 base at V and 2 bases at J, with 10 bases between the two ends. The sequence derives from a woman between 50 and 59 years old with active or convalescent COVID-19. The specimen was peripheral blood. The chain carries TRBV3-1 (or the pseudogene TRBV3-2) and TRBJ2-3, with D perhaps TRBD1 (5 bases). The CDR3: CASSQGTGNTDTQYF. In DNA form, the CDR3 reads TGTGCCAGCAGCCAAGGTACAGGAAACACAGATACGCAGTATTTT.